The next 32 T cell receptor beta chains were all read from a single sample in a study of metastatic and nonmetastatic thyroid tumors. TCRdb redid the clone calls on the PCR reads using MiXCR. The sample carries tens of thousands of clones, over 10% recorded once. All patients reached thyroid surgery having received no treatment beforehand. Sequenced: blood. The receptors were gathered from a female donor with papillary thyroid cancer or a benign thyroid nodule (not recorded which). Some clones in this sample may be carry-over from other donors' samples.

The chain has TRBV12-3 or TRBV12-4 and TRBJ2-7; no definite D call. Trimming pared 3 bases from V and 6 bases from J, leaving 6 bases between. The CDR3 runs 11 residues. Written as DNA, the CDR3 is TGTGCCAGCAGTTTGGGTCTCGAGCAGTACTTC. It specifies CASSLGLEQYF.

This clone was counted ten times or more. Possible read error: a much larger clone is one base away. The rearrangement uses TRBV3-1 and TRBJ2-7, with D perhaps matching TRBD1 or TRBD2 (6 bases each). The germline V gene has CDR1 LGHDT and CDR2 YNNKEL (reference sequence). The CDR3 sequence is 13 residues long. V gave up 3 bases and J gave up 6 bases, with 12 bases separating them. This chain's CDR3 is CASSHPGAFEQYF. CDR3 DNA sequence: TGTGCCAGCAGCCACCCGGGGGCTTTCGAGCAGTACTTC.

This clone was recorded at least ten times. The rearrangement uses TRBV5-1 and TRBJ2-7, with TRBD1 matching over 8 bases. CDR3 size: 14 residues. Trimming removed 0 bases from V and 4 bases from J; junction bases left unmatched: 3. Germline values: CDR1 SGHRS, CDR2 YFSETQ. DNA of the CDR3: TGCGCCAGCAGCTTGGGACAGGGGTTATACGAGCAGTACTTC. As protein: CASSLGQGLYEQYF.

This clone was seen many times. The CDR3 sequence: CASSLRLAYEQYF. CDR3 DNA sequence: TGTGCCAGCAGCCTACGGCTAGCCTACGAGCAGTACTTC. This rearrangement joins TRBV3-1 to TRBJ2-7, with D unresolved. The V and J ends lost 4 bases and 2 bases respectively, with 9 bases between them. This CDR3 spans 13 amino acids. Germline CDR1 is LGHDT and CDR2 is YNNKEL (reference sequence).

This clone was observed many times. The V call is TRBV5-1, the J call TRBJ2-1; 8 positions match TRBD2. Germline CDR1 is SGHRS and CDR2 is YFSETQ. Trimming removed 1 base from V and 5 bases from J; junction bases left unmatched: 11. The CDR3 covers 17 residues. CDR3 in amino acids: CASSLLLGREADNEQFF. The DNA of the CDR3 is TGCGCCAGCAGCTTGCTTTTAGGGCGGGAGGCCGACAATGAGCAGTTCTTC.

There are many counts of this clone. The chain uses TRBV20-1 and TRBJ2-2, with D hard to call. V gave up 6 bases and J gave up 8 bases, with 13 bases separating them. CDR1 and CDR2 (germline): DFQATT, SNEGSKA (reference sequence). The CDR3 consists of 12 residues. The DNA of the CDR3 is TGCAGTGCCACGTTGGGGTGGGGGGAGCTGTTTTTT. This encodes CSATLGWGELFF.

This clone has at least ten counts. CDR3 loop: CASSLVPEYNEQFF. CDR3 coding DNA: TGCGCCAGCAGCTTGGTACCGGAGTACAATGAGCAGTTCTTC. This rearrangement joins TRBV5-1 to TRBJ2-1; unclear D gene. V was pared by 0 bases and J by 4 bases, with 8 bases between. Germline CDR1 reads SGHRS; CDR2 reads YFSETQ. The length of the CDR3 is 14 residues.

This clone appeared many times. V usage is TRBV20-1 and J usage is TRBJ1-3, with no clear D. The germline CDR1 and CDR2 sequences are DFQATT and SNEGSKA (reference sequence). Trimming stripped 3 bases from V and 1 base from J, with 4 bases between. The CDR3 runs to 12 residues. The CDR3 bases are TGCAGTGCTAGGATTTCTGGAAACACCATATATTTT. Translation: CSARISGNTIYF.

This clone is a singleton in its sample. The V and J genes are TRBV5-4 and TRBJ2-5, with D perhaps TRBD1 or TRBD2 (5 bases each). V shed 2 bases and J shed 3 bases, with 11 bases lying between them. Germline V gene data show CDR1 as SGHNT and CDR2 as YYREEE (reference sequence). This CDR3 has 14 amino acids. CDR3 in amino acids: CASSFLGDEETQYF. The CDR3 DNA reads as TGTGCCAGCAGCTTTCTGGGGGATGAAGAGACCCAGTACTTC.

Ten or more counts support this clone. The chain joins TRBV30 to TRBJ2-5; D possibly uses TRBD1 or TRBD2 (6 bases each). Trimming stripped 5 bases from V and 4 bases from J, with 17 bases between. This CDR3 is 14 amino acids long. Germline V gene sequence: CDR1 GTSNPN, CDR2 SVGIG (reference sequence). CDR3 sequence: CAWRGTTHPETQYF. The CDR3 DNA sequence: TGTGCCTGGCGCGGGACAACTCACCCAGAGACCCAGTACTTC.

In this sample, this clone turned up a few times. One junction end does not reproduce the germline sequence, and a read error may be involved. The J gene is TRBJ1-1, the V gene TRBV11-1, with D unclear. This CDR3 region has 17 residues. Germline lookup yields CDR1 SGHAT and CDR2 FQDESV (reference sequence). This CDR3 reads CASNPPGTMSMNTGAFF. The CDR3 nucleotides are TGTGCCAGCAACCCGCCGGGCACAATGAGCATGAACACTGGAGCTTTCTTT.

The gene calls are TRBV11-2 and TRBJ2-7, with D possibly TRBD1 on 6 matching bases. The V gene's germline CDR1 is SGHAT and CDR2 FQNNGV. The V and J ends lost 4 bases and 0 bases respectively, with 13 bases between them. CDR3 length equals 15 residues. CDR3 protein: CASSSWTVSSYEQYF. The CDR3 DNA is TGTGCCAGCAGCTCCTGGACAGTAAGCTCCTACGAGCAGTACTTC. Complete variable domain (other parts from reference TRBV11-2 and TRBJ2-7): EAGVAQSPRYKIIEKRQSVAFWCNPISGHATLYWYQQILGQGPKLLIQFQNNGVVDDSQLPKDRFSAERLKGVDSTLKIQPAKLEDSAVYLCASSSWTVSSYEQYFGPGTRLTVT.

This clone has at least ten counts. The chain employs TRBV18 and TRBJ2-5; unclear D gene. V shed 1 base and J shed 4 bases, with 7 bases lying between them. The germline V gene has CDR1 KGHSH and CDR2 LQKENI. The CDR3 is made up of 13 amino acids. CDR3 DNA: TGTGCCAGCTCACCACGCTTGGGAGAGACCCAGTACTTC. Its translation: CASSPRLGETQYF.

J is TRBJ1-3 and V is TRBV11-2; D gene ambiguous. This CDR3 spans 16 amino acids. CDR1 is SGHAT and CDR2 is FQNNGV in the germline V gene. V was shortened by 5 bases and J by 4 bases, with 18 bases between the two germline ends. CDR3 DNA sequence: TGTGCCAGCAGCCCCACCCCAGGCTTTGGAGGAAACACCATATATTTT. Translation: CASSPTPGFGGNTIYF.

At least ten counts were recorded for this clone. The chain links TRBV7-6 to TRBJ1-5; D is possibly TRBD1 (5 bases). This CDR3 spans 15 amino acids. Deletions cut 2 bases from V and 1 base from J, with 9 bases between. Germline V gives CDR1 SGHVS, CDR2 FNYEAQ. This CDR3 reads CASSLSGNSNQPQHF. The CDR3 DNA sequence: TGTGCCAGCAGCTTATCAGGGAACAGCAATCAGCCCCAGCATTTT.

V is TRBV3-1 and J is TRBJ2-2, with 8 positions matching TRBD1. The J segment lost 0 bases and the V segment lost 6 bases, leaving 0 bases of the junction unmatched. This CDR3 has 14 residues. Germline V gene sequence: CDR1 LGHDT, CDR2 YNNKEL (reference sequence). The CDR3: CASRTGANTGELFF. CDR3 sequence (DNA): TGTGCCAGCAGGACAGGGGCGAACACCGGGGAGCTGTTTTTT.

This clone was seen many times. This chain uses TRBV4-1 with TRBJ2-1, with 10 bases aligning to TRBD2. Germline lookup yields CDR1 MGHRA and CDR2 YSYEKL. V was pared by 0 bases and J by 6 bases, with 5 bases of the junction left unmatched. The CDR3 loop spans 16 amino acids. CDR3 residues: CASSQDKSGRANEQFF. The CDR3 nucleotides read TGCGCCAGCAGCCAAGATAAGAGCGGGAGGGCCAATGAGCAGTTCTTC.

The sample holds many counts of this clone. CDR3 sequence (DNA): TGTGCCAGCAGTATTGCCGGGACAGGGGGTGAAGCTTTCTTT. This translates into CASSIAGTGGEAFF. The chain combines TRBV12-3 or TRBV12-4 with TRBJ1-1, with TRBD1 matching over 11 bases. CDR3 length: 14 amino acids. V was pared by 5 bases and J by 7 bases, with 6 bases of the junction left unmatched.

This clone was detected ten times or more. The V gene is TRBV25-1, the J gene TRBJ1-2; D ambiguous. V gave up 0 bases and J gave up 8 bases, with 10 bases separating them. Germline loops: CDR1 MGHDK, CDR2 SYGVNS. CDR3 length equals 13 residues. CDR3 sequence: CASSEYGGRGYTF. CDR3 bases: TGTGCCAGCAGTGAATATGGAGGTCGCGGCTACACCTTC.

Only a few counts were recorded for this clone. A read error is possible here, since a much larger clone lies one base away. The sample carries other DNA sequences with the same CDR3. The rearrangement links TRBV14 to TRBJ2-3; the match to TRBD2 covers 14 bases. CDR1 SGHDN and CDR2 FVKESK come from the germline V gene. There are 18 residues in the CDR3. Here the CDR3 reads CASSQAPEGLAGADTQYF. DNA for the CDR3: TGCGCCAGCAGCCAAGCTCCCGAGGGACTAGCGGGAGCAGATACGCAGTATTTT.

This clone was seen many times. V gene TRBV4-2 combines with J gene TRBJ2-3; 13 nucleotides align to TRBD2. In germline, CDR1 is LGHNA, CDR2 YNFKEQ. V lost 2 bases to trimming and J lost 8 bases; unmatched junction nucleotides: 10. This CDR3 has 17 residues. The CDR3 sequence: CASSQTSGRVDSGTQYF. DNA of the CDR3: TGTGCCAGCAGCCAAACTAGCGGGAGGGTCGATTCGGGTACGCAGTATTTT.

This clone was detected many times. This sequence may be a read error, since a much larger clone differs from it by one base. The V and J genes are TRBV6-4 and TRBJ2-1; D is ambiguous. CDR1 is MRHNA, CDR2 SNTAGT, per germline. The CDR3 is 16 amino acids. The CDR3 region is CASSDSHRSSYNGQFF. CDR3 DNA sequence: TGTGCCAGCAGTGACTCACATCGGAGCTCCTACAATGGGCAGTTCTTC.

This clone was detected ten times or more. The V and J genes are TRBV5-4 and TRBJ1-6; the match to TRBD1 covers 7 bases. The CDR3 has 14 residues. Germline V CDR1 and CDR2: SGHNT, YYREEE (reference sequence). V lost 4 bases, J lost 9 bases, and 7 bases stayed unmatched. The CDR3 nucleotides are TGTGCCAGCAGCCTCACAGGGGTCGGTTCACCCCTCCACTTT. Its protein product is CASSLTGVGSPLHF. Supplemented by reference TRBV5-4 and TRBJ1-6, the full variable domain reads ETGVTQSPTHLIKTRGQQVTLRCSSQSGHNTVSWYQQALGQGPQFIFQYYREEENGRGNFPPRFSGLQFPNYSSELNVNALELDDSALYLCASSLTGVGSPLHFGNGTRLTVT.

This clone appeared many times. This chain links TRBV6-5 with TRBJ2-5; perhaps TRBD2 as D (5 bases). The V and J ends lost 2 bases and 5 bases respectively, with 18 bases between them. This CDR3 has 16 residues. The germline gives CDR1 MNHEY, CDR2 SVGAGI. CDR3 region: CASSYESAGGSETQYF. The CDR3 DNA is TGTGCCAGCAGTTACGAATCGGCGGGTGGAAGTGAGACCCAGTACTTC.

The chain has TRBV30 and TRBJ2-3, with 8 bases lining up with TRBD2. CDR3 size: 14 residues. Germline lookup yields CDR1 GTSNPN and CDR2 SVGIG (reference sequence). J was trimmed by 2 bases and V by 3 bases; bases with no gene match: 4. DNA for the CDR3: TGTGCCTGGAGCCCACTAGCGGCCACAGATACGCAGTATTTT. It yields the protein CAWSPLAATDTQYF.

This clone was counted ten times or more. The rearrangement uses TRBV20-1 and TRBJ1-5; D may be TRBD1 (5 bases). Trimming took 0 bases from V and 5 from J, leaving 23 bases between them. The CDR3 sequence is 18 residues long. Germline V gene lookup returns CDR1 DFQATT and CDR2 SNEGSKA (reference sequence). The CDR3 DNA follows: TGCAGTGCTAGAGATCGAGGGGTCCGCGATGTTATCGATCAGCCCCAGCATTTT. This codes for CSARDRGVRDVIDQPQHF.

The chain combines TRBV19 with TRBJ2-7; D is unresolved. CDR1 and CDR2 (germline): LNHDA, SQIVND (reference sequence). V was clipped by 3 bases and J by 7 bases, with 7 bases between them. The CDR3 length is 11 residues. The CDR3 DNA follows: TGTGCCAGTAGTATGGCCGAGGAGCAGTACTTC. It translates to CASSMAEEQYF.

This clone appeared many times. The CDR3 coding sequence is TGTGCCACCAGCAGAGATCGACTAGCCGCCTACAATGAGCAGTTCTTC. As protein: CATSRDRLAAYNEQFF. The chain recombines TRBV15 with TRBJ2-1; 7 nucleotides match TRBD2. Germline CDR1 is LNHNV and CDR2 is YYDKDF (reference sequence). The trim removed 0 bases at V and 2 bases at J, leaving 4 bases unmatched. The CDR3 has 16 residues.

This clone has a count of ten or more. This chain links TRBV3-1 with TRBJ2-5; 8 bases agree with TRBD1. CDR1 and CDR2 (germline): LGHDT, YNNKEL (reference sequence). V lost 4 bases and J lost 2; bases outside the gene matches: 6. This CDR3 has 15 residues. CDR3 bases: TGTGCCAGCAGCCTCAGGGGGCGTCGGCAAGAGACCCAGTACTTC. Translated: CASSLRGRRQETQYF.

In this sample, this clone turned up many times. The CDR3 coding sequence is TGTGCCAGCACGGGGGCTTCGCGGAACACTGAAGCTTTCTTT. Translating it yields CASTGASRNTEAFF. This chain joins TRBV2 and TRBJ1-1; D may be TRBD1 (6 bases). Trimming cost V 7 bases and J 1 base, with 13 bases left between them. Germline loops: CDR1 SNHLY, CDR2 FYNNEI. The CDR3 is 14 amino acids.

This clone has ten or more counts. The chain uses TRBV6-1 and TRBJ1-4; TRBD1 might be the D (5 bases). V was clipped by 5 bases and J by 3 bases, with 16 bases between them. Per germline, CDR1 MNHNS and CDR2 SASEGT. The CDR3 totals 16 residues. The DNA for the CDR3 is TGTGCCAGCAGTCATGATGGGGGTAGTCCTAATGAAAAACTGTTTTTT. Amino acids: CASSHDGGSPNEKLFF.

In this sample, this clone is medium-sized. V gene TRBV6-2 or TRBV6-3 combines with J gene TRBJ2-7; 7 positions match TRBD1. The CDR3 spans 15 residues. Per the germline V gene, CDR1 is MNHEY and CDR2 is SVGEGT. V was clipped by 6 bases and J by 0 bases; unmatched bases: 8. For the CDR3, the DNA is TGTGCCAGCAGGCCGGGACAGCTCTCCTCCTACGAGCAGTACTTC. Translated: CASRPGQLSSYEQYF.